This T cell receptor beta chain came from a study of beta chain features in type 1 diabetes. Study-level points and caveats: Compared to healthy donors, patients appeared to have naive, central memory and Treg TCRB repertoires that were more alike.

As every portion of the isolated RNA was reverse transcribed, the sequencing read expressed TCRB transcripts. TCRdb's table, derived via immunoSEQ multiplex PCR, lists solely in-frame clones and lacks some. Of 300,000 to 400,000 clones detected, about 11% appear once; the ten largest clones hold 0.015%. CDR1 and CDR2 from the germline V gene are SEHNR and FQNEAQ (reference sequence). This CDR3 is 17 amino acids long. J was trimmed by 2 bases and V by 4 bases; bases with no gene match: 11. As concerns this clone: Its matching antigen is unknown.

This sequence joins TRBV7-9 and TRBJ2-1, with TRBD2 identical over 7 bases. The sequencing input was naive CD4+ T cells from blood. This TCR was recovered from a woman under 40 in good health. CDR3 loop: CASSYPWGGSPYNEQFF. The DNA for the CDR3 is TGTGCCAGCAGCTATCCCTGGGGGGGGAGTCCCTACAATGAGCAGTTCTTC.